The 24 T cell receptor beta chains listed next were all sequenced from one sample in a study of blood T cells in healthy people across ages. Through a sample-barcoded 5' primer and a J-beta primer mix, a second PCR was run for roughly 6 to 12 cycles. TCRdb processed the 5' RACE reads anew with MiXCR; each CDR3 protein has one entry. Altogether about 1.4 million distinct CDR3 sequences are present, around 59% being singletons, with the ten largest covering about 6.3%. The sample comprised blood. The receptors come from a man younger than 35 in good health.

The V gene is TRBV25-1, the J gene TRBJ2-7; no clear D gene. Trimming took 3 bases from V and 2 from J, leaving 11 bases between them. CDR3 length: 14 amino acids. Per the germline V gene, CDR1 is MGHDK and CDR2 is SYGVNS. CDR3 protein: CASSDYFGAYEQYF. Written as DNA, the CDR3 is TGTGCCAGCAGTGATTATTTTGGGGCCTACGAGCAGTACTTC.

This clonotype has just one count. The V call is TRBV2, the J call TRBJ1-1; TRBD1 is a possible D gene (5 bases). Trimming cost V 1 base and J 1 base, with 13 bases left between them. CDR1 is SNHLY and CDR2 is FYNNEI in the germline V gene. This CDR3 contains 16 residues. The CDR3 bases are TGTGCCAGCAGTGAAGTTATGGGGCTGGGGAACACTGAAGCTTTCTTT. Amino acid sequence: CASSEVMGLGNTEAFF.

This chain joins TRBV27 and TRBJ1-5; D is possibly TRBD1 (6 bases). The CDR3 is 14 residues long. Germline CDR1 reads MNHEY; CDR2 reads SMNVEV (reference sequence). V gave up 6 bases and J gave up 7 bases, with 16 bases separating them. The CDR3 here is CASRKDSYGQPQHF. The CDR3 bases are TGTGCCAGCAGGAAGGACAGTTACGGACAGCCCCAGCATTTT.

This clonotype showed up just once. CDR3: CASTWGSGGADTQYF. The CDR3 nucleotides are TGTGCCAGCACCTGGGGTAGCGGGGGGGCCGATACGCAGTATTTT. The rearrangement links TRBV6-2 or TRBV6-3 to TRBJ2-3; 11 bases line up with TRBD2. The CDR3 extends over 15 amino acids. V shed 7 bases, J shed 6 bases, and the junction held 9 bases outside the gene matches. In germline, CDR1 is MNHEY, CDR2 SVGEGT.

This rearrangement joins TRBV7-9 to TRBJ2-7; D is unclear. V was clipped by 2 bases and J by 3 bases, with 8 bases between them. Germline loops: CDR1 SEHNR, CDR2 FQNEAQ (reference sequence). This CDR3 comprises 13 residues. CDR3 amino acids: CASSLPDHYEQYF. The CDR3 region has the DNA TGTGCCAGCAGCTTACCCGACCACTACGAGCAGTACTTC.

The chain couples TRBV2 to TRBJ1-6, with D hard to call. The CDR3 sequence is 13 residues long. Germline V lookup: CDR1 SNHLY, CDR2 FYNNEI. Trimming took off 2 bases at V and 7 bases at J, with 6 bases between the two ends. As DNA, the CDR3 is TGTGCCAGCAGTGAAAATCCGAATTCACCCCTCCACTTT. This gives the protein CASSENPNSPLHF.

V gene TRBV4-1 combines with J gene TRBJ1-5; D not certain. Trimming stripped 0 bases from V and 6 bases from J, with 12 bases between. In germline, CDR1 is MGHRA, CDR2 YSYEKL. The CDR3 extends over 15 amino acids. In DNA form, the CDR3 reads TGCGCCAGCAGCCAAGATAGTCTGGGAAGTCAGCCCCAGCATTTT. This encodes CASSQDSLGSQPQHF.

This clonotype has a handful of counts. V and J are TRBV29-1 and TRBJ2-3; no clear D. CDR3 length: 13 residues. V dropped 4 bases and J dropped 3 bases, with 11 bases sitting between them. CDR1 and CDR2 (germline): SQVTM, ANQGSEA. Written as DNA, the CDR3 is TGCAGCGTTGGAGCCGTAGGAACAGATACGCAGTATTTT. Translating gives CSVGAVGTDTQYF.

This clonotype has more than one count but fewer than ten. The chain links TRBV13 to TRBJ1-1, with D uncertain. Looked up from germline, CDR1 is PRHDT and CDR2 is FYEKMQ (reference sequence). There are 13 residues in the CDR3. Between the trimmed V and J ends, which lost 3 bases and 6 bases, there was a span of 11 bases. The CDR3 DNA reads as TGTGCCAGCAGCTTGCCGCGCGGGTCTGAAGCTTTCTTT. Protein product: CASSLPRGSEAFF.

The chain is built from TRBV11-2 and TRBJ2-4, with D possibly matching TRBD1 (5 bases). The end of the DNA is better explained by TRBJ2-7, so the J call may be wrong. This CDR3 has 14 amino acids. Germline V lookup: CDR1 SGHAT, CDR2 FQNNGV. The DNA of the CDR3 is TGTGCCAGCAGCCACCTAGGGGAAACCTACGAGCAGTACTTC. It specifies CASSHLGETYEQYF.

This chain uses TRBV20-1 with TRBJ1-2; tentatively, D is TRBD1 (5 bases). Germline assignment: CDR1 DFQATT and CDR2 SNEGSKA (reference sequence). This CDR3 region has 12 residues. V was shortened by 2 bases and J by 8 bases, with 12 bases between the two germline ends. CDR3 nucleotide sequence: TGCAGTGCTAGACAGGGTGTCGAGGGCTACACCTTC. Its protein product is CSARQGVEGYTF.

The gene calls are TRBV20-1 and TRBJ2-7; 9 nucleotides agree with TRBD1. Germline values: CDR1 DFQATT, CDR2 SNEGSKA (reference sequence). This CDR3 region has 14 residues. Trimming cost V 3 bases and J 2 bases; bases outside gene matches: 5. CDR3 in amino acids: CSARPGTGPYEQYF. In DNA, the CDR3 is TGCAGTGCTAGGCCCGGGACAGGGCCCTACGAGCAGTACTTC.

This clonotype has just a few counts. This chain connects TRBV20-1 to TRBJ2-7, with 15 bases fitting TRBD2. Germline V gene sequence: CDR1 DFQATT, CDR2 SNEGSKA (reference sequence). This CDR3 region has 18 residues. V lost 3 bases, J lost 3 bases, and 12 bases stayed unmatched. The CDR3 reads CSASWGLAGGGGLYEQYF. The CDR3 region has the DNA TGCAGTGCTAGCTGGGGACTAGCGGGAGGAGGTGGGCTCTACGAGCAGTACTTC.

There are many counts of this clonotype. At one end the junction does not follow the germline gene, possibly because of a read error. The chain is built from TRBV12-3 or TRBV12-4 and TRBJ2-5; tentatively, D is TRBD2 (5 bases). The CDR3 spans 12 residues. The CDR3 DNA reads TGTGCCAGCAGCTTAGAGGGAGAGACCCAGTACTTC. Translating it yields CASSLEGETQYF.

There are a few counts of this clonotype. J is TRBJ1-5 and V is TRBV2, with TRBD1 as a possible D gene (6 bases). Germline V lookup: CDR1 SNHLY, CDR2 FYNNEI. V was clipped by 8 bases and J by 4 bases, with 12 bases between them. CDR3 size: 13 residues. CDR3 region: CASLGDTNQPQHF. The CDR3 bases are TGTGCCAGCTTGGGGGACACGAATCAGCCCCAGCATTTT.

This clonotype was counted only a few times. The CDR3 nucleotides read TGTGCCAGCAGTTACTCCCCGGTTCGGGCGGGCCCAGGGGGGCTGGAGCAGTACTTC. This encodes CASSYSPVRAGPGGLEQYF. J is TRBJ2-7 and V is TRBV6-5; D is perhaps TRBD1 (7 bases). CDR3 length equals 19 residues. With 0 bases removed from V and 7 bases from J, the gap between germline ends came to 28 bases. The germline CDR1 and CDR2 sequences are MNHEY and SVGAGI.

The chain is built from TRBV14 and TRBJ2-1; TRBD2 aligns across 11 bases. Germline CDR1 and CDR2: SGHDN and FVKESK. J gave up 4 bases and V 1 base, and 6 bases lay outside the gene matches. This CDR3 region has 17 residues. The CDR3 is CASSQVASGRKYNEQFF. The CDR3 coding sequence is TGTGCCAGCAGCCAAGTGGCTAGCGGGAGGAAGTACAATGAGCAGTTCTTC. Looking up the rest from reference TRBV14 and TRBJ2-1 gives the full variable domain: EAGVTQFPSHSVIEKGQTVTLRCDPISGHDNLYWYRRVMGKEIKFLLHFVKESKQDESGMPNNRFLAERTGGTYSTLKVQPAELEDSGVYFCASSQVASGRKYNEQFFGPGTRLTVL.

The rearrangement joins TRBV18 to TRBJ2-6; 7 bases agree with TRBD1. This CDR3 contains 17 residues. Germline V gives CDR1 KGHSH, CDR2 LQKENI. The V segment lost 3 bases and the J segment 4 bases; nucleotides outside the gene matches: 9. The CDR3 region has the DNA TGTGCCAGCTCACCGATGACAGGGACGGCGGGGGCCAACGTCCTGACTTTC. Amino acids: CASSPMTGTAGANVLTF.

V and J are TRBV29-1 and TRBJ2-3, with unresolved D. From germline, CDR1 is SQVTM and CDR2 ANQGSEA. V was pared by 1 base and J by 0 bases, with 2 bases between. This CDR3 is built from 12 residues. The CDR3 here is CSVEGSTDTQYF. The CDR3 DNA is TGCAGCGTTGAAGGTAGCACAGATACGCAGTATTTT.

V usage is TRBV6-6 and J usage is TRBJ2-1; 11 bases line up with TRBD2. Per germline, CDR1 MNHNY and CDR2 SVGAGI (reference sequence). CDR3 length equals 16 residues. After removal of 0 bases from V and 8 bases from J, the junction contained 6 bases not matched to a gene. Here the CDR3 DNA reads TGTGCCAGCAGTTACTCGACGACTAGCGGGGCCGATGAGCAGTTCTTC. It encodes CASSYSTTSGADEQFF.

This chain uses TRBV11-2 with TRBJ2-7, with a possible D match to TRBD1 (5 bases). This CDR3 is 16 amino acids long. Between the trimmed V and J ends, which lost 4 bases and 0 bases, there was a span of 16 bases. The germline gives CDR1 SGHAT, CDR2 FQNNGV. The CDR3 here is CASSSVRTSSSYEQYF. CDR3 DNA sequence: TGTGCCAGCAGCTCCGTGAGGACATCGAGCTCCTACGAGCAGTACTTC.

This clonotype was observed a handful of times. The chain has TRBV20-1 and TRBJ2-3; 9 nucleotides agree with TRBD2. The junction had 5 bases not matched to a gene; V was cut back by 1 base and J by 0 bases. Per germline, CDR1 DFQATT and CDR2 SNEGSKA (reference sequence). The CDR3 has 16 residues. The DNA for the CDR3 is TGCAGTGCTAGAGTTAAGCGGGGGGAGAGCACAGATACGCAGTATTTT. Its protein product is CSARVKRGESTDTQYF.

The genes are TRBV10-3 and TRBJ2-5; D ambiguous. The CDR3 runs 11 residues. The V gene lost 5 bases and the J gene lost 5 bases, with 6 bases spanning the gap. Germline assignment: CDR1 ENHRY and CDR2 SYGVKD. CDR3 in amino acids: CAISPGETQYF. CDR3 DNA: TGTGCCATCAGTCCCGGGGAGACCCAGTACTTC.

V is TRBV27 and J is TRBJ2-1; D is unclear. The CDR3 spans 16 residues. Germline CDR1 reads MNHEY; CDR2 reads SMNVEV (reference sequence). With 5 bases removed from V and 0 bases from J, the gap between germline ends came to 14 bases. In DNA form, the CDR3 reads TGTGCCAGCAGTCTGATGACCCCTCGCTCCTACAATGAGCAGTTCTTC. Amino acids: CASSLMTPRSYNEQFF.